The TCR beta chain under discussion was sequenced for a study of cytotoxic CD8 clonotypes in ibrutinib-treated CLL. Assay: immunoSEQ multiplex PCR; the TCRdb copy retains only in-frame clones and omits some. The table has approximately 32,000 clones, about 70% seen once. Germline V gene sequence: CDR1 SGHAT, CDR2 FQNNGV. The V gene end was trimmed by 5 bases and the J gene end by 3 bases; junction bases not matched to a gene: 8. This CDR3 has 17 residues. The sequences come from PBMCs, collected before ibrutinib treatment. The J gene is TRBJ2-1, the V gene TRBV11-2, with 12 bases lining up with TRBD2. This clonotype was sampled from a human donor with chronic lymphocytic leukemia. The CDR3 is CASSPGTSGPVYNEQFF. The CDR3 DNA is TGTGCCAGCAGCCCTGGGACTAGCGGGCCCGTCTACAATGAGCAGTTCTTC.